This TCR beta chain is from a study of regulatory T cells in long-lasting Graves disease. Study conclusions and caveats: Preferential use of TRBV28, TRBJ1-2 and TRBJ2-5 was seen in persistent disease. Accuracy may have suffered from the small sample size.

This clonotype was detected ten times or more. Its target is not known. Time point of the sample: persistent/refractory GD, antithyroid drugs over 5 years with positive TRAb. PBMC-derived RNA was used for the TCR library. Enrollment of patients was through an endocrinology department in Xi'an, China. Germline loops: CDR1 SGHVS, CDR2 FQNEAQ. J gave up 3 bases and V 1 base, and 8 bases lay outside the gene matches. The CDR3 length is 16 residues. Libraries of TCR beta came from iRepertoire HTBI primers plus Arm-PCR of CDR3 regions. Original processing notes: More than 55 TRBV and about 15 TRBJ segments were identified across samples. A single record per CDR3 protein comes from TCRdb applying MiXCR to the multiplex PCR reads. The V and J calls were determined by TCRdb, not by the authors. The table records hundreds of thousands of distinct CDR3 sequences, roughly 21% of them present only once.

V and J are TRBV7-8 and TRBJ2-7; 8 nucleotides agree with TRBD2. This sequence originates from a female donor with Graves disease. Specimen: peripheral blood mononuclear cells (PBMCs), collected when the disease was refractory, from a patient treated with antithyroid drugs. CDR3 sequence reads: CASSLGTRGGNYEQYF. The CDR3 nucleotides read TGTGCCAGCAGCTTAGGAACTCGCGGGGGGAACTACGAGCAGTACTTC.